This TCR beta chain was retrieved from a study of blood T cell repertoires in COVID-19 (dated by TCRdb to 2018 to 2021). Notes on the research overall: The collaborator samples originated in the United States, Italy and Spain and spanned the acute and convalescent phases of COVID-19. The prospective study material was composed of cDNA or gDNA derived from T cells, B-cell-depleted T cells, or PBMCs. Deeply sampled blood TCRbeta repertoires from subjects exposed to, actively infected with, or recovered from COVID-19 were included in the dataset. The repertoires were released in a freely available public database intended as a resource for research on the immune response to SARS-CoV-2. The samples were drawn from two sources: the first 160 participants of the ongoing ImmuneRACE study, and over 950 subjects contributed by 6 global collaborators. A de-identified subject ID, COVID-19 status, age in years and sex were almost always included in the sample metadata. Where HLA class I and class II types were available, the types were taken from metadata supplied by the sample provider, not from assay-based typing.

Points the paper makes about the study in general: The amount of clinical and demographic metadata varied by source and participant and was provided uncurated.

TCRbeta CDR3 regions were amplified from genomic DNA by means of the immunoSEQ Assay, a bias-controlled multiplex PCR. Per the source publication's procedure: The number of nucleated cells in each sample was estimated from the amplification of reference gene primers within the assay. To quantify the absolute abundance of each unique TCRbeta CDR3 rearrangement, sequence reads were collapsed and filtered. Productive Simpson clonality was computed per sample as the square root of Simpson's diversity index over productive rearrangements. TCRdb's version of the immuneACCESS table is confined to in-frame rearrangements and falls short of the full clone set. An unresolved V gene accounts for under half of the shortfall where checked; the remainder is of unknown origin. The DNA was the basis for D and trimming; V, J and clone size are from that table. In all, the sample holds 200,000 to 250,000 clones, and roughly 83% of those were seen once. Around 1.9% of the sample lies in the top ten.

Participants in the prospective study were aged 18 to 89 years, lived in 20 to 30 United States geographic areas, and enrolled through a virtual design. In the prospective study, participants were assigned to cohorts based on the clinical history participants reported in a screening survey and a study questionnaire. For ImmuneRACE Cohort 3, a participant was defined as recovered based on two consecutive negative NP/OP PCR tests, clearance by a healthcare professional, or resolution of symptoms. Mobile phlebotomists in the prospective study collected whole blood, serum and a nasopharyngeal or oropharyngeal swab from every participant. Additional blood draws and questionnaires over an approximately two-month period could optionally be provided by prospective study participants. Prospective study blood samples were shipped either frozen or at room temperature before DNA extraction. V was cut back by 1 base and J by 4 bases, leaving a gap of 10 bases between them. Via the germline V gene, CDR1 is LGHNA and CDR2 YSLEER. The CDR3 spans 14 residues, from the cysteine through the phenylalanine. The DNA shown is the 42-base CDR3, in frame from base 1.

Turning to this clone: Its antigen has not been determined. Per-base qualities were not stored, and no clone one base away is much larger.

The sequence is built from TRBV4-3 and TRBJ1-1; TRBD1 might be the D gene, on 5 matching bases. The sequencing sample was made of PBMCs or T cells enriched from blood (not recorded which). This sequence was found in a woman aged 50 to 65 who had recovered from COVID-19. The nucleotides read TGCGCCAGCAGCCAAGGTAGCAGGGCCACTGAAGCTTTCTTT. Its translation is CASSQGSRATEAFF.